The rows below give T cell receptor beta chains drawn from one sample of a study of memory CD4+ T cells and cytomegalovirus serostatus. Sequencing used immunoSEQ multiplex PCR; TCRdb keeps in-frame clones, though not all of them. The repertoire consists of about 100,000 clones, with about four fifths occurring once and the leading ten covering around 3.6%. The sequenced sample consisted of memory CD4+ T cells from blood. These receptors all come from an adult in good health and CMV-seropositive. Each CDR3 is given with its conserved first and last residue. The D gene is left open where the match is weak. Some rows mark clone size as missing; the rest say once, few, many or name a class of expanded clone.

TRBV7-3	TRBD2	.	TRBJ2-7	15	TGTGCCAGCAGTTGGACTAGCGGGAGGACCTACGAGCAGTACTTC	CASSWTSGRTYEQYF
TRBV2	TRBD2	.	TRBJ2-7	15	TGTGCCAGCAGACGACGGACTAGCGGTTCCTACGAGCAGTACTTC	CASRRRTSGSYEQYF
TRBV10-3	.	few	TRBJ1-4	12	TGTGCCATCAGAAGGGCGGATGAAAAACTGTTTTTT	CAIRRADEKLFF
TRBV29-1	TRBD1	.	TRBJ1-5	13	TGCAGCGTTGAAACAGGGGGAGGTCAGCCCCAGCATTTT	CSVETGGGQPQHF
TRBV2	.	.	TRBJ2-3	16	TGTGCCAGCAGCAAAATCCGGGACTCCATCACAGATACGCAGTATTTT	CASSKIRDSITDTQYF
TRBV14	.	.	TRBJ2-5	15	TGTGCCAGCAGCCAAGTACAGGGTTTGGGAGAGACCCAGTACTTC	CASSQVQGLGETQYF
TRBV4-2	.	.	TRBJ2-2	17	TGTGCCAGCAGCCAGGGGGGGGACATATCGGACACCGGGGAGCTGTTTTTT	CASSQGGDISDTGELFF
TRBV5-8	TRBD1	.	TRBJ2-3	14	TGTGCCAGCAGCTCGACAGGGGGCACAGATACGCAGTATTTT	CASSSTGGTDTQYF
TRBV12-1	.	.	TRBJ2-7	15	TGTGCCAGCAGCTTTGCTCCCCTAGCGGGCTACGAGCAGTACTTC	CASSFAPLAGYEQYF
TRBV23-1	TRBD2	.	TRBJ2-1	17	TGCGCCAGCAGTCGGGCCCTAGCGGGAGAGGATAGGAATGAGCAGTTCTTC	CASSRALAGEDRNEQFF
TRBV2	.	.	TRBJ2-7	14	TGTGCCAGCACCTTGGACAGTCAGACCTACGAGCAGTACTTC	CASTLDSQTYEQYF
TRBV5-4	.	.	TRBJ1-4	14	TGTGCCAGCAGCCGCGGGGGGGAAGATGAAAAACTGTTTTTT	CASSRGGEDEKLFF
TRBV28	.	.	TRBJ1-5	14	TGTGCCAGCAGTTTTGGGCAGCCAAATCAGCCCCAGCATTTT	CASSFGQPNQPQHF
TRBV9	.	.	TRBJ2-5	12	TGTGCCAGCAGCGTAGGAGGGGAGACCCAGTACTTC	CASSVGGETQYF
TRBV7-9	.	.	TRBJ1-5	14	TGTGCCAGCAGCGCGCGGGGGGAAGAACAGCCCCAGCATTTT	CASSARGEEQPQHF
TRBV9	.	.	TRBJ2-2	15	TGTGCCAGCAGCGCCCGGACGGTCCACACCGGGGAGCTGTTTTTT	CASSARTVHTGELFF
TRBV6-1	.	.	TRBJ2-7	12	TGTGCCAGCAGTGAAGGCGGCGTGCAGCAGTACTTC	CASSEGGVQQYF
TRBV28	.	.	TRBJ2-7	15	TGTGCCAGCAGTTTAGCCGGTGGGGGATTCTACGAGCAGTACTTC	CASSLAGGGFYEQYF
TRBV28	.	.	TRBJ2-6	16	TGTGCCAGCAGTTTATCAGGCGGCTCTGGGGCCAACGTCCTGACTTTC	CASSLSGGSGANVLTF
TRBV10-1	TRBD2	.	TRBJ2-3	13	TGCACCCCGGGGAGGGATTTCGCAGATACGCAGTATTTT	CTPGRDFADTQYF
TRBV7-8	.	.	TRBJ2-2	15	TGTGCCAGCAGCTTAGTCCAGCGGACGAGCGGGGAGCTGTTTTTT	CASSLVQRTSGELFF
TRBV28	TRBD1	.	TRBJ2-2	15	TGTGCCAGCAGTTCAGGGGGAATTAACACCGGGGAGCTGTTTTTT	CASSSGGINTGELFF
TRBV29-1	.	once	TRBJ2-5	15	TGCAGCGTTGAAGTCTCAGGGGGGGGCGCGGAGACCCAGTACTTC	CSVEVSGGGAETQYF
TRBV5-1	TRBD1	.	TRBJ2-7	18	TGCGCCAGCAGCTTGGGAAGGTTGGGGGGACAGGACTCCAGCGAGCAGTACTTC	CASSLGRLGGQDSSEQYF
TRBV9	TRBD2	few	TRBJ2-7	17	TGTGCCAGCAGCGTAGGTGATAGCGGGAGCCCTACCGTGAGGCAGTACTTC	CASSVGDSGSPTVRQYF
TRBV10-1	TRBD2	.	TRBJ2-1	15	TGCGCCACCGCGGATAGCGGGAGTAGAGACAATGAGCAGTTCTTC	CATADSGSRDNEQFF
TRBV5-1	.	.	TRBJ1-1	17	TGCGCCAGCAGCTTCCTAACCTCAGCCGCGGGGGACACTGAAGCTTTCTTT	CASSFLTSAAGDTEAFF
TRBV6-4	TRBD1	.	TRBJ1-2	13	TGTGCCAGCAGTCGGGACAGGGCGGCTGGCTACACCTTC	CASSRDRAAGYTF
TRBV18	.	.	TRBJ2-3	12	TGTGCCAGCTCACGGAGCACAGATACGCAGTATTTT	CASSRSTDTQYF
TRBV5-6	.	.	TRBJ1-5	14	TGTGCCAGCAGCTTGGGCGGAGGGGGGGGGCCCCAGCATTTT	CASSLGGGGGPQHF
TRBV5-4	TRBD2	.	TRBJ2-3	16	TGTGCCAGCAGTTGGGACCCAGCGGGAGGGCCGGATACGCAGTATTTT	CASSWDPAGGPDTQYF
TRBV18	TRBD2	.	TRBJ2-7	16	TGTGCCAGCTCACCACCTTCTAGCGGGAGTCTCCACGAGCAGTACTTC	CASSPPSSGSLHEQYF
TRBV11-2	.	.	TRBJ1-4	13	TGTGCCAGCAGCTTAAGACTTTATGAAAAACTGTTTTTT	CASSLRLYEKLFF
TRBV6-1	.	many	TRBJ2-2	16	TGTGCCAGCAGTGTAAAACAGGGAAGTGTGACCGGGGAGCTGTTTTTT	CASSVKQGSVTGELFF
TRBV7-2	.	.	TRBJ2-7	14	TGTGCCAGCAGCTACCATGGGGGGCAGAACGAGCAGTACTTC	CASSYHGGQNEQYF
TRBV30	TRBD2	.	TRBJ2-7	13	TGTGCCTGGACTAGCGGGAGCTCCTACGAGCAGTACTTC	CAWTSGSSYEQYF
TRBV7-2	TRBD1	.	TRBJ2-7	14	TGTGCCAGCAGCGCGGGACAGGGCGTCCGCGAGCAGTACTTC	CASSAGQGVREQYF
TRBV11-3	.	.	TRBJ1-1	13	TGTGCCAGCAGCTTCACCCGGGCCACTGAAGCTTTCTTT	CASSFTRATEAFF
TRBV6-1	TRBD1	.	TRBJ2-7	12	TGTGCCAGCAGCGGACAGGTCTACGAGCAGTACTTC	CASSGQVYEQYF
TRBV28	TRBD1	.	TRBJ1-2	13	TGTGCCAGTGATACAGGGGAGGTCTATGGCTACACCTTC	CASDTGEVYGYTF
TRBV10-3	.	few	TRBJ1-5	13	TGTGCCATCAGTGAGGGGATCAATCAGCCCCAGCATTTT	CAISEGINQPQHF